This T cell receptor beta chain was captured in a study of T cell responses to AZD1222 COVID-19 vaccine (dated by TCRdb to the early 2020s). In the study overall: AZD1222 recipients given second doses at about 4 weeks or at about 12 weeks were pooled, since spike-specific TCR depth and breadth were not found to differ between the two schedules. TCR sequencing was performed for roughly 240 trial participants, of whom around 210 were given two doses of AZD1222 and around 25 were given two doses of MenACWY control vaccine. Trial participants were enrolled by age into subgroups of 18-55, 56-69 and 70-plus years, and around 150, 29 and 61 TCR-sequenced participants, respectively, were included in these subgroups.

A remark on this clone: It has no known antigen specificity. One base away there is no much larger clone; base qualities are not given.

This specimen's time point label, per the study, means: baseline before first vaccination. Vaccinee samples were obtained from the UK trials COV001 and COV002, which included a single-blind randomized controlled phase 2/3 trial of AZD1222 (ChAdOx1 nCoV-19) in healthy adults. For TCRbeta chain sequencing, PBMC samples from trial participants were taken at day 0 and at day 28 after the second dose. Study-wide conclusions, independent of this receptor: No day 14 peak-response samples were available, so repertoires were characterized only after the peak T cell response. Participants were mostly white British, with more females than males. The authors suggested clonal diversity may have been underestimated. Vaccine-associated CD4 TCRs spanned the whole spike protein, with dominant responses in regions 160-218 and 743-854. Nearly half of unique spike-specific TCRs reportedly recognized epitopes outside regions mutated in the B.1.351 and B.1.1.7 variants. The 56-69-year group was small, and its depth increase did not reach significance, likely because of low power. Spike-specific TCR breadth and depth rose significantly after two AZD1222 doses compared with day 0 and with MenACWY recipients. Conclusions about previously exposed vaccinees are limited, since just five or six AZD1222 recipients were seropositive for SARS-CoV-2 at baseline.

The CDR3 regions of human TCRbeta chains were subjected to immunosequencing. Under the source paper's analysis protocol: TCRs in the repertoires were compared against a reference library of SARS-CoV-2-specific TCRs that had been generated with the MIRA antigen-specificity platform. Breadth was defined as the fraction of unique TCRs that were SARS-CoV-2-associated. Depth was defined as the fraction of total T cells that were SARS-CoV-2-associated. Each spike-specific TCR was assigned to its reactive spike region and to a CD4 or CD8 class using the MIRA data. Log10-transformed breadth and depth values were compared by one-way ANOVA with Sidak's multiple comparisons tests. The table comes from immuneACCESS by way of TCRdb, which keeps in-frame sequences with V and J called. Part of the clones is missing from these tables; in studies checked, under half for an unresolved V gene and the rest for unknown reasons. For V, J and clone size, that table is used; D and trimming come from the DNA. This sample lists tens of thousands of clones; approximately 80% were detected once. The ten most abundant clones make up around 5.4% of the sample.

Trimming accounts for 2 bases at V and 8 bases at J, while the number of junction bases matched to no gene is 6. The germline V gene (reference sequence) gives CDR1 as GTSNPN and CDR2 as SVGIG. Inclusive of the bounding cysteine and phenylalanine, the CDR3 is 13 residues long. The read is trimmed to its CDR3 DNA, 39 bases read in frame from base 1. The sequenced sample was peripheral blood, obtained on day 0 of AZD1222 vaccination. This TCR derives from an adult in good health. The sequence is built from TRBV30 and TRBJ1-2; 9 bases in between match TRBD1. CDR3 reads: CAWSRGTGSGYTF. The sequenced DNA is TGTGCCTGGAGTAGAGGGACAGGGAGCGGCTACACCTTC.